The 15 T cell receptor beta chains in this list originate from one sample, sequenced in a study of technical replicates of blood from several donors. Sequenced by immunoSEQ multiplex PCR; TCRdb stores in-frame clones only, minus some. The data contain approximately 75,000 clones, approximately 96% of them singletons. Sample: T cells isolated from PBMCs. The receptors stem from a human donor in good health.

This chain's CDR3 is CASSPNERSELTEAFF. The CDR3 DNA reads TGTGCCAGCTCACCAAACGAACGGAGTGAACTCACTGAAGCTTTCTTT. The V and J genes are TRBV18 and TRBJ1-1; no clear D. V lost 2 bases and J lost 4, with 17 bases in between. Looked up from germline, CDR1 is KGHSH and CDR2 is LQKENI. CDR3 length equals 16 residues.

This clone was seen a few times. The V call is TRBV5-4, the J call TRBJ1-1, with 8 bases identical to TRBD1. J lost 8 bases, V lost 0 bases, and 3 bases had no gene match. Germline V CDR1 and CDR2: SGHNT, YYREEE (reference sequence). This CDR3 spans 13 amino acids. CDR3 nucleotide sequence: TGTGCCAGCAGCTTGGGGGGGACAGGCGAAGCTTTCTTT. Translating gives CASSLGGTGEAFF.

The V gene is TRBV10-3, the J gene TRBJ2-5; a weak D match, TRBD1 (5 bases). Deletions cut 3 bases from V and 5 bases from J, with 13 bases between. The CDR3 length is 14 residues. Germline CDR1 and CDR2: ENHRY and SYGVKD. This CDR3 is CAISDSTEPETQYF. CDR3 coding DNA: TGTGCCATCAGTGATTCGACAGAGCCCGAGACCCAGTACTTC.

V and J are TRBV4-1 and TRBJ2-7; weak D call: TRBD2 (5 bases). Trimming removed 0 bases at V and 0 bases at J, with 15 bases between. This CDR3 comprises 17 residues. Germline V lookup: CDR1 MGHRA, CDR2 YSYEKL. CDR3 sequence reads: CASSQETFRGPSYEQYF. In nucleotides, the CDR3 is TGCGCCAGCAGCCAAGAAACATTCCGCGGGCCCTCCTACGAGCAGTACTTC.

The chain joins TRBV19 to TRBJ1-2, with D perhaps TRBD1 (5 bases). CDR3 length: 15 residues. From germline, CDR1 is LNHDA and CDR2 SQIVND (reference sequence). Trimming shortened V by 2 bases and J by 6 bases, and 16 bases separated the two germline ends. CDR3 in amino acids: CASSIKVRGEDGYTF. DNA of the CDR3: TGTGCCAGTAGTATAAAGGTTCGGGGGGAGGATGGCTACACCTTC.

This clone was found once. V usage is TRBV7-2 and J usage is TRBJ2-3; 9 nucleotides line up with TRBD2. With 1 base clipped from V and 7 bases from J, the junction kept 6 bases outside the gene matches. The germline V gene encodes CDR1 SGHTA and CDR2 FQGNSA. This CDR3 is 15 amino acids long. The CDR3 coding sequence is TGTGCCAGCAGCTTAGTTCAGGCTAGCGGGAATACGCAGTATTTT. Translated, it gives CASSLVQASGNTQYF.

V and J are TRBV30 and TRBJ2-4; the match to TRBD1 covers 10 bases. Germline lookup yields CDR1 GTSNPN and CDR2 SVGIG (reference sequence). With 2 bases clipped from V and 7 bases from J, the junction kept 11 bases outside the gene matches. This CDR3 is 16 amino acids long. CDR3 loop: CAWSRQGASVRNIQYF. The DNA of the CDR3 is TGTGCCTGGAGTCGACAGGGGGCGTCGGTCCGGAACATTCAGTACTTC.

CDR3 coding DNA: TGCAGCGCGAGGGCAGTAGTTAACACTGAAGCTTTCTTT. This codes for CSARAVVNTEAFF. The chain links TRBV29-1 to TRBJ1-1, with no clear D. Trimming cost V 7 bases and J 2 bases, with 14 bases left between them. The CDR3 has 13 amino acids. The germline gives CDR1 SQVTM, CDR2 ANQGSEA.

This clone was seen once. This chain links TRBV6-5 with TRBJ1-1, with a possible D match to TRBD1 (5 bases). The V gene lost 5 bases and the J gene lost 4 bases, with 14 bases spanning the gap. Looked up from germline, CDR1 is MNHEY and CDR2 is SVGAGI. The CDR3 has 14 amino acids. For the CDR3, the DNA is TGTGCCAGCAGTGCATCAGACAGTACCACTGAAGCTTTCTTT. Encoded protein: CASSASDSTTEAFF.

V gene TRBV5-1 combines with J gene TRBJ1-1; D unresolved. CDR3 length: 15 residues. The V and J ends lost 0 bases and 3 bases respectively, with 12 bases between them. Germline CDR1 reads SGHRS; CDR2 reads YFSETQ. The CDR3 nucleotides read TGCGCCAGCAGCTTGGAGGGAGTTGCATACACTGAAGCTTTCTTT. It specifies CASSLEGVAYTEAFF.

The CDR3 nucleotides are TGCGCCAGCAGCTTGGCGGTGGGCATGAACACTGAAGCTTTCTTT. Protein: CASSLAVGMNTEAFF. This chain links TRBV5-1 with TRBJ1-1; D gene uncertain. V lost 0 bases to trimming and J lost 0 bases, with 9 bases between them. Germline V gives CDR1 SGHRS, CDR2 YFSETQ. This CDR3 contains 15 residues.

The V and J genes are TRBV6-1 and TRBJ2-7; TRBD2 is a possible D gene (5 bases). Per germline, CDR1 MNHNS and CDR2 SASEGT. The CDR3 runs to 13 residues. V was pared by 8 bases and J by 6 bases, with 17 bases between. CDR3 residues: CASFLEVEGEQYF. The DNA for the CDR3 is TGTGCCAGCTTCCTTGAGGTCGAGGGCGAGCAGTACTTC.

Here the CDR3 reads CASSSAGTATGNTIYF. CDR3 in DNA: TGTGCCAGCAGCTCGGCGGGGACAGCTACAGGAAACACCATATATTTT. The gene calls are TRBV7-2 and TRBJ1-3; 7 bases agree with TRBD1. Germline V CDR1 and CDR2: SGHTA, FQGNSA. This CDR3 is 16 amino acids long. V lost 4 bases, J lost 4 bases, and 10 bases stayed unmatched.

The chain is built from TRBV19 and TRBJ2-4; D remains unclear. Germline CDR1 reads LNHDA; CDR2 reads SQIVND (reference sequence). The CDR3 runs 16 residues. V was shortened by 3 bases and J by 3 bases, with 15 bases between the two germline ends. CDR3 residues: CASSIEAPLGKNIQYF. CDR3 DNA: TGTGCCAGTAGTATTGAGGCTCCCCTAGGCAAAAACATTCAGTACTTC.

In DNA, the CDR3 is TGTGCCATCGGGGACAGGGAGCCACCTGACACCGGGGAGCTGTTTTTT. It encodes CAIGDREPPDTGELFF. The V gene is TRBV10-3, the J gene TRBJ2-2; 9 bases match TRBD1. This CDR3 has 16 amino acids. CDR1 is ENHRY, CDR2 SYGVKD, per germline. With V trimmed by 8 bases and J by 3 bases, 10 bases remained unmatched.